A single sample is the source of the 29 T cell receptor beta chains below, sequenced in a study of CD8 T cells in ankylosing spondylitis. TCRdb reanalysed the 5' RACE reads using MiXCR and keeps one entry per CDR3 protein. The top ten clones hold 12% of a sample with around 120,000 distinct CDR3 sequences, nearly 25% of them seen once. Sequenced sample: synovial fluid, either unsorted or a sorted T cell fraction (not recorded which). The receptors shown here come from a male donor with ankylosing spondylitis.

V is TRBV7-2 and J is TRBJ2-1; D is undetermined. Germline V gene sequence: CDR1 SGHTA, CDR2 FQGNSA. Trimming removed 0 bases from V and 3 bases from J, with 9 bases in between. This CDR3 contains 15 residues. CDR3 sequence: CASSLAGLVYNEQFF. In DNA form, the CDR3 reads TGTGCCAGCAGCTTAGCAGGGCTTGTCTACAATGAGCAGTTCTTC.

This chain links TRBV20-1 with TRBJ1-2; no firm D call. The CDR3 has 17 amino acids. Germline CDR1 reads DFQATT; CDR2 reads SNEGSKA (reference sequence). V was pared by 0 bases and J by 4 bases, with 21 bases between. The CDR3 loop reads CSARDINYEESSYGYTF. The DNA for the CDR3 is TGCAGTGCTAGAGATATAAACTACGAAGAATCGAGCTATGGCTACACCTTC.

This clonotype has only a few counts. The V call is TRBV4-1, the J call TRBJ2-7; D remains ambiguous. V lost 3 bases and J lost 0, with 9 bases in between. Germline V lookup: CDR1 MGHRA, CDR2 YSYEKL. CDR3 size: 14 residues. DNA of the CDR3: TGCGCCAGCAGCCACCCCCATTCCTCCTACGAGCAGTACTTC. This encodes CASSHPHSSYEQYF.

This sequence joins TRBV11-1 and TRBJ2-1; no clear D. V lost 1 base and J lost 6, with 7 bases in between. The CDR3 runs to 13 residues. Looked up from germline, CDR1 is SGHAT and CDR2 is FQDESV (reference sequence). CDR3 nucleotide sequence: TGTGCCAGCAGCTTAGATTTCGTCAATGAGCAGTTCTTC. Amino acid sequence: CASSLDFVNEQFF. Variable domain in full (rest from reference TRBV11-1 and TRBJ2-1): EAEVAQSPRYKITEKSQAVAFWCDPISGHATLYWYRQILGQGPELLVQFQDESVVDDSQLPKDRFSAERLKGVDSTLKIQPAELGDSAMYLCASSLDFVNEQFFGPGTRLTVL.

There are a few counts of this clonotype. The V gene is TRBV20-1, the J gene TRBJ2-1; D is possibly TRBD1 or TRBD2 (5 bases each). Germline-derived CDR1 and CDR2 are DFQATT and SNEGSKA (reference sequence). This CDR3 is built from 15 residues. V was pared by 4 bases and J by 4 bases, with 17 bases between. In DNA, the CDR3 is TGCAGTGCTACCCCCGGGGCGACAGTTTACAATGAGCAGTTCTTC. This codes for CSATPGATVYNEQFF.

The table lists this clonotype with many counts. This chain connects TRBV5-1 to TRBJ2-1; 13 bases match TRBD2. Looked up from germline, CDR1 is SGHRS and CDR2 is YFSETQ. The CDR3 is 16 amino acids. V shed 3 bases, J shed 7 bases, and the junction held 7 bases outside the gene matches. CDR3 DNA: TGCGCCAGCAGCTCCTACCCGGGACTAGCGGGAAATGAGCAGTTCTTC. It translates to CASSSYPGLAGNEQFF.

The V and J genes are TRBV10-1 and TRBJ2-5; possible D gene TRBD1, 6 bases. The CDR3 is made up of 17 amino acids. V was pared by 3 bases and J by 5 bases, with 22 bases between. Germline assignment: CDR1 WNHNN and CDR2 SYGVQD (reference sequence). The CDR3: CASSDRGSSSGSETQYF. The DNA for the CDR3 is TGCGCCAGCAGTGACAGGGGTTCCAGTAGTGGATCCGAGACCCAGTACTTC.

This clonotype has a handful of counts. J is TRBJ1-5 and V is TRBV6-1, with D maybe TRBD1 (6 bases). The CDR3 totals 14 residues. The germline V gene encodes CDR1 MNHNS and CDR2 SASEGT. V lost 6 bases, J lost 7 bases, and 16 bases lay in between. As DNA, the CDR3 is TGTGCCAGCAGCCGAGGAGGGGGAGGGCAGCCCCAGCATTTT. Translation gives CASSRGGGGQPQHF.

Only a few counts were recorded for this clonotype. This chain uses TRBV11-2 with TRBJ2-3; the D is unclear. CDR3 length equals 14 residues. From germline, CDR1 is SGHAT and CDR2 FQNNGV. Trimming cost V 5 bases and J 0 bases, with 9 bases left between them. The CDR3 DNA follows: TGTGCCAGCAGCCCCGGACCCAGCACAGATACGCAGTATTTT. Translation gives CASSPGPSTDTQYF.

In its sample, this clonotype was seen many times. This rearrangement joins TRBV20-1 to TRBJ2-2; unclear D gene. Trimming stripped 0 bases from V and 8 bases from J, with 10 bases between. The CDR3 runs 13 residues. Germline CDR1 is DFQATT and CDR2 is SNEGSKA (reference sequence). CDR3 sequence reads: CSARDLRNGELFF. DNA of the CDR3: TGCAGTGCTAGAGATTTGAGGAATGGGGAGCTGTTTTTT.

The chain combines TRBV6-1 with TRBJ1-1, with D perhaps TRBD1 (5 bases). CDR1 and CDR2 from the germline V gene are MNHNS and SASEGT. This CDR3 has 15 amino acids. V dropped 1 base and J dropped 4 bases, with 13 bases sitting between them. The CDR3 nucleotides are TGTGCCAGCAGTGAAGATAGGGGCGCCTTCACTGAAGCTTTCTTT. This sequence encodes CASSEDRGAFTEAFF.

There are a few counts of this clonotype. The CDR3 nucleotides read TGTGCCAGCAGCTTGCGAGGCGTAAGCTCCTACAATGAGCAGTTCTTC. Translated: CASSLRGVSSYNEQFF. The V call is TRBV5-6, the J call TRBJ2-1; unclear D gene. In germline, CDR1 is SGHDT, CDR2 YYEEEE. V was pared by 1 base and J by 0 bases, with 11 bases between. The CDR3 sequence is 16 residues long. Full variable domain (rest looked up from reference TRBV5-6 and TRBJ2-1): DAGVTQSPTHLIKTRGQQVTLRCSPKSGHDTVSWYQQALGQGPQFIFQYYEEEERQRGNFPDRFSGHQFPNYSSELNVNALLLGDSALYLCASSLRGVSSYNEQFFGPGTRLTVL.

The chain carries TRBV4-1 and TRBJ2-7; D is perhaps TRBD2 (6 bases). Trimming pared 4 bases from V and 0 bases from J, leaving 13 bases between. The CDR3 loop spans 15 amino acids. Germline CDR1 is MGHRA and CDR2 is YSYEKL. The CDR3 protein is CASSRLAQSSYEQYF. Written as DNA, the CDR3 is TGCGCCAGCAGCCGTCTAGCGCAAAGCTCCTACGAGCAGTACTTC.

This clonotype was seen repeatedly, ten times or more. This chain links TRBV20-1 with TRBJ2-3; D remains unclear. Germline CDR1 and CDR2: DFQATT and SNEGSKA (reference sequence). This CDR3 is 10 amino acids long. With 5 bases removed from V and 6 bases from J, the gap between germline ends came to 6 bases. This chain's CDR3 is CSAVHDTQYF. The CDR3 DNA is TGCAGTGCTGTACATGATACGCAGTATTTT.

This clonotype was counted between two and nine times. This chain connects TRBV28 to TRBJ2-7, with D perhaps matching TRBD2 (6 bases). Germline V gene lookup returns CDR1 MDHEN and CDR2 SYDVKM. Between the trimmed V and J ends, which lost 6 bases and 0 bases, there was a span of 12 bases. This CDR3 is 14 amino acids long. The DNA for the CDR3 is TGTGCCAGCAGAGTGGCCGGGAGCTCCTACGAGCAGTACGTC. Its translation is CASRVAGSSYEQYV.

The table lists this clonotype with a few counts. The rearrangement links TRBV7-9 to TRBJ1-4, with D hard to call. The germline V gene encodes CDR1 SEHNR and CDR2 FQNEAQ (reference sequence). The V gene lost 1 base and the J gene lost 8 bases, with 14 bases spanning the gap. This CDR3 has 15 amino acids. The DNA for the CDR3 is TGTGCCAGCAGCTTAGATGGAGGGTTCGGAGAAAAACTGTTTTTT. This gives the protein CASSLDGGFGEKLFF.

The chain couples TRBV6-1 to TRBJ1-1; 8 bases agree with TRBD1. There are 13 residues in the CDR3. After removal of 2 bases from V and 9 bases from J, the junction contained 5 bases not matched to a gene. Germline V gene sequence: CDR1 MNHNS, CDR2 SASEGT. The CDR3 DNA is TGTGCCAGCAGTGAATCAGGGGGCTGGAAAGCTTTCTTT. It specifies CASSESGGWKAFF.

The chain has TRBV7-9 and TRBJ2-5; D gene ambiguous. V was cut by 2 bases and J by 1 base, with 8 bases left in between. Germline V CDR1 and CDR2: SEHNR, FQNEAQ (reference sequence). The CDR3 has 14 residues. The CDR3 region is CASSLMGIQETQYF. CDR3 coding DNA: TGTGCCAGCAGCTTAATGGGGATCCAAGAGACCCAGTACTTC.

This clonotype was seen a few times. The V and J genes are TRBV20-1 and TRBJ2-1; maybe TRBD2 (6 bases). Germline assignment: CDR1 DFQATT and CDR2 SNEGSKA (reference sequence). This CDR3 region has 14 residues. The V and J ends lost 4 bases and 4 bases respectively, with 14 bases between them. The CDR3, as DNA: TGCAGTGCTACTACGGGACTGATATACAATGAGCAGTTCTTC. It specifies CSATTGLIYNEQFF.

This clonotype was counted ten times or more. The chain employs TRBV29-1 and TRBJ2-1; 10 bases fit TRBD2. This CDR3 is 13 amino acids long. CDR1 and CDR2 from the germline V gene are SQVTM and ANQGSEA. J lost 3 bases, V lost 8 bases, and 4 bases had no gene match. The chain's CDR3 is CSSWTSGYNEQFF. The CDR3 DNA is TGCAGCTCCTGGACTAGCGGCTACAATGAGCAGTTCTTC.

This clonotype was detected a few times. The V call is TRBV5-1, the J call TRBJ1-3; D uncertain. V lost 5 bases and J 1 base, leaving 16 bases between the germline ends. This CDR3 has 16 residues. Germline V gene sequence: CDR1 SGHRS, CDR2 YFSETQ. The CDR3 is CASSPVSLGSGNTIYF. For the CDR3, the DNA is TGCGCCAGCAGTCCCGTGAGCCTGGGGTCTGGAAACACCATATATTTT.

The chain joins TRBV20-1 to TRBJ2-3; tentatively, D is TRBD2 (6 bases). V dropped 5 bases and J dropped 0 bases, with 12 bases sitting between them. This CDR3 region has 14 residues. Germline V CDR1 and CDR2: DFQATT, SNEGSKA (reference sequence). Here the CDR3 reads CSAFGGASTDTQYF. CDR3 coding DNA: TGCAGTGCTTTTGGAGGGGCGAGCACAGATACGCAGTATTTT.

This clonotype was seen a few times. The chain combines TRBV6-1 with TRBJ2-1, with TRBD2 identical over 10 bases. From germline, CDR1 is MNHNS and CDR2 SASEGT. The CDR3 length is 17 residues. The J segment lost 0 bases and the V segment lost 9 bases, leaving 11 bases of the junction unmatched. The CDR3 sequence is CASLGLAVLNSYNEQFF. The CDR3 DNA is TGTGCCAGTTTAGGACTAGCGGTCCTAAACTCCTACAATGAGCAGTTCTTC.

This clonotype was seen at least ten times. This CDR3 reads CSVEGGLAVQETQYF. CDR3 nucleotides: TGCAGCGTTGAGGGGGGACTAGCGGTCCAAGAGACCCAGTACTTC. The chain couples TRBV29-1 to TRBJ2-5; 11 nucleotides line up with TRBD2. CDR1 SQVTM and CDR2 ANQGSEA come from the germline V gene. The CDR3 totals 15 residues. Trimming removed 3 bases from V and 1 base from J; junction bases left unmatched: 4.

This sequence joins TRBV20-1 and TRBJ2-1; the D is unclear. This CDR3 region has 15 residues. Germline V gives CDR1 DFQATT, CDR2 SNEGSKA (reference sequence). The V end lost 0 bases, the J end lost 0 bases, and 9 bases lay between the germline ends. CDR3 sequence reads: CSARDRASSYNEQFF. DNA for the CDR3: TGCAGTGCTAGAGATCGTGCTAGCTCCTACAATGAGCAGTTCTTC.

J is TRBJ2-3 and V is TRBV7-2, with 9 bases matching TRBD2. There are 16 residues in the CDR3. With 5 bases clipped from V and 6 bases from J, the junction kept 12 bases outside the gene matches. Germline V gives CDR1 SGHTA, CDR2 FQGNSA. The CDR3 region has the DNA TGTGCCAGCAGCCCAGTAGCGGGAGTATACTCCGATACGCAGTATTTT. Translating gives CASSPVAGVYSDTQYF.

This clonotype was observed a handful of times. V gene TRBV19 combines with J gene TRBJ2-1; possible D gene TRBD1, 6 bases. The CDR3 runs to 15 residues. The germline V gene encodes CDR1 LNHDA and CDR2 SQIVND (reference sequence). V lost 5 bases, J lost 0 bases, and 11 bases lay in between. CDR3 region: CASSRLRGSYNEQFF. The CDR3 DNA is TGTGCCAGTAGTCGGCTCAGGGGCTCCTACAATGAGCAGTTCTTC.

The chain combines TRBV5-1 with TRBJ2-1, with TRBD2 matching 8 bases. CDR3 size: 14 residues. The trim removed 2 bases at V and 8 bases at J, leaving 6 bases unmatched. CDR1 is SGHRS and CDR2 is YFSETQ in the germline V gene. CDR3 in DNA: TGCGCCAGCAGCTTCGGGACTAGTAGCGATGAGCAGTTCTTC. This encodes CASSFGTSSDEQFF.

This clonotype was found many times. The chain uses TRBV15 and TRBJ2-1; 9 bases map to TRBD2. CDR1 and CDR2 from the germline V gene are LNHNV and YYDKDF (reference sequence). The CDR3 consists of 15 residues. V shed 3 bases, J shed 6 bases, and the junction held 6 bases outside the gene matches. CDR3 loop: CATSSRASGINEQFF. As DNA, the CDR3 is TGTGCCACCAGCAGTAGGGCTAGCGGGATCAATGAGCAGTTCTTC.